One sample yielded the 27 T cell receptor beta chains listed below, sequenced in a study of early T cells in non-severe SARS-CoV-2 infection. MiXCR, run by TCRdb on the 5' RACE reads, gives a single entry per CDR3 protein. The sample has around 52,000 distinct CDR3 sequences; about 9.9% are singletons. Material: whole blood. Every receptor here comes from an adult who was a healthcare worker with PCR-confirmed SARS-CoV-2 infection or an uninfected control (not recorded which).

Here the CDR3 reads CASSLVRTSGYEQYF. CDR3 in DNA: TGTGCCAGCAGCTTAGTGCGGACTAGCGGCTACGAGCAGTACTTC. This rearrangement joins TRBV7-8 to TRBJ2-7, with 10 nucleotides matching TRBD2. This CDR3 contains 15 residues. Germline values: CDR1 SGHVS, CDR2 FQNEAQ. After removal of 1 base from V and 3 bases from J, the junction contained 3 bases not matched to a gene. Together with reference TRBV7-8 and TRBJ2-7, the CDR3 gives the full variable domain: GAGVSQSPRYKVAKRGQDVALRCDPISGHVSLFWYQQALGQGPEFLTYFQNEAQLDKSGLPSDRFFAERPEGSVSTLKIQRTQQEDSAVYLCASSLVRTSGYEQYFGPGTRLTVT.

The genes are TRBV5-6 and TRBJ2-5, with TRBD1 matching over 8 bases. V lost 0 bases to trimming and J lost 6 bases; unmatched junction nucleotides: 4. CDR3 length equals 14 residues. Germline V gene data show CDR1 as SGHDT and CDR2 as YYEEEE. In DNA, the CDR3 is TGTGCCAGCAGCTTGGGGGGACAGGCGAAGACCCAGTACTTC. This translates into CASSLGGQAKTQYF.

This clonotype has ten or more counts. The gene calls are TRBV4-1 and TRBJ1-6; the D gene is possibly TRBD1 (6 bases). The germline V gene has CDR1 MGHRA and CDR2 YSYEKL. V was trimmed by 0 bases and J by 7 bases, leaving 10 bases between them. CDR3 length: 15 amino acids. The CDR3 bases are TGCGCCAGCAGCCAAGACGTGGACAGAAATTCACCCCTCCACTTT. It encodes CASSQDVDRNSPLHF.

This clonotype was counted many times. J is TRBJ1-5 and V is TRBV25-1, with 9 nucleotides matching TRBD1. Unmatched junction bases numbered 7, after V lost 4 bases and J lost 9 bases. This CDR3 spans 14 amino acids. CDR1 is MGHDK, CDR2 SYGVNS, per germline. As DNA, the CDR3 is TGTGCCAGCAGTGGGGACAGGGAATTAGGGCCCCAGCATTTT. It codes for CASSGDRELGPQHF. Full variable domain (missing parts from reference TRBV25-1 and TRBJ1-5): EADIYQTPRYLVIGTGKKITLECSQTMGHDKMYWYQQDPGMELHLIHYSYGVNSTEKGDLSSESTVSRIRTEHFPLTLESARPSHTSQYLCASSGDRELGPQHFGDGTRLSIL.

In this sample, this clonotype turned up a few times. The CDR3 reads CASSLVVTENEAFF. As DNA, the CDR3 is TGTGCCAGCAGCTTAGTGGTCACTGAGAATGAAGCTTTCTTT. The chain has TRBV7-9 and TRBJ1-1, with D hard to call. V was shortened by 1 base and J by 7 bases, with 13 bases between the two germline ends. The CDR3 runs to 14 residues. In germline, CDR1 is SEHNR, CDR2 FQNEAQ (reference sequence).

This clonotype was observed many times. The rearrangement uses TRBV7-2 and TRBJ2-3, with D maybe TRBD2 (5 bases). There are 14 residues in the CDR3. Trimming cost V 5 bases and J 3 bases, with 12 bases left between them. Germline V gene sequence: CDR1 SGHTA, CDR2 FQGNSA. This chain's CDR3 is CASSHGLKTDTQYF. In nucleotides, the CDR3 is TGTGCCAGCAGCCATGGACTCAAAACAGATACGCAGTATTTT.

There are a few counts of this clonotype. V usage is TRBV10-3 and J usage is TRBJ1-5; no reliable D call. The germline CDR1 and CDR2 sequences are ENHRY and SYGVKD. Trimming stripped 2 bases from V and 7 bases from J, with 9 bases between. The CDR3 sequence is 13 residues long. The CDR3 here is CAISEGPGQPQHF. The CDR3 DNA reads TGTGCCATCAGTGAGGGCCCTGGACAGCCCCAGCATTTT.

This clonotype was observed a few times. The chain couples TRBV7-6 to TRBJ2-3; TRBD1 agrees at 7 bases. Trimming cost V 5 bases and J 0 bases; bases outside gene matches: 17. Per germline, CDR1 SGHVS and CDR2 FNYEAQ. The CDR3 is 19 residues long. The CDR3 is CASSLTDRRPASSTDTQYF. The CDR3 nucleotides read TGTGCCAGCAGCCTCACGGACAGGCGCCCCGCTTCTAGCACAGATACGCAGTATTTT.

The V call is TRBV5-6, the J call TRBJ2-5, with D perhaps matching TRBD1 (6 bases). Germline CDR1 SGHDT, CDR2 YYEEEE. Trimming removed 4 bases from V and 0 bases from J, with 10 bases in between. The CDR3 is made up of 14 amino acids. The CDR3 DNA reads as TGTGCCAGCAGCATCAGGGGTCACCAAGAGACCCAGTACTTC. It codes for CASSIRGHQETQYF.

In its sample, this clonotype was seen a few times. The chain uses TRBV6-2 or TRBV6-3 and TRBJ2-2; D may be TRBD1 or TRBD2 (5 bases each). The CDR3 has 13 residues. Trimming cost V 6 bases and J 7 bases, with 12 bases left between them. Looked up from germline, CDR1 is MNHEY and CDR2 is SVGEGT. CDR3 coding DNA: TGTGCCAGCAGGGTAGGGACCGGCGGGGAGCTGTTTTTT. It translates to CASRVGTGGELFF.

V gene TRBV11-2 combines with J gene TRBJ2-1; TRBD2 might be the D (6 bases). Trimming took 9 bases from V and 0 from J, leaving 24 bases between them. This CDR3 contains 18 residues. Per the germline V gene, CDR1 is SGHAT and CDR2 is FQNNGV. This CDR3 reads CASQSRSSALSSYNEQFF. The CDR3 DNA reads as TGTGCCAGTCAAAGCCGGTCTAGCGCCCTGAGCTCCTACAATGAGCAGTTCTTC.

The CDR3 spells CSVEDPETQYF. As DNA, the CDR3 is TGCAGCGTTGAAGATCCAGAGACCCAGTACTTC. V is TRBV29-1 and J is TRBJ2-5; D gene uncertain. V lost 0 bases, J lost 4 bases, and 3 bases lay in between. CDR1 is SQVTM and CDR2 is ANQGSEA in the germline V gene. The CDR3 sequence is 11 residues long. Looking up the rest from reference TRBV29-1 and TRBJ2-5 gives the full variable domain: SAVISQKPSRDICQRGTSLTIQCQVDSQVTMMFWYRQQPGQSLTLIATANQGSEATYESGFVIDKFPISRPNLTFSTLTVSNMSPEDSSIYLCSVEDPETQYFGPGTRLLVL.

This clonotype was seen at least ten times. The CDR3 protein is CASRAGTGNSYEQYF. CDR3 in DNA: TGTGCCAGCAGGGCAGGGACAGGGAACTCCTACGAGCAGTACTTC. J is TRBJ2-7 and V is TRBV27, with 9 bases fitting TRBD1. From germline, CDR1 is MNHEY and CDR2 SMNVEV (reference sequence). J lost 0 bases, V lost 6 bases, and 6 bases had no gene match. There are 15 residues in the CDR3.

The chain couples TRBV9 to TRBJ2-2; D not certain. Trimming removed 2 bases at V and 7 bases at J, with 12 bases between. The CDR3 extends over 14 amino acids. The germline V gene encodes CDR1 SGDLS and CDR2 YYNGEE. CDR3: CASSVNNAIGELFF. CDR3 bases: TGTGCCAGCAGCGTTAATAACGCGATCGGGGAGCTGTTTTTT.

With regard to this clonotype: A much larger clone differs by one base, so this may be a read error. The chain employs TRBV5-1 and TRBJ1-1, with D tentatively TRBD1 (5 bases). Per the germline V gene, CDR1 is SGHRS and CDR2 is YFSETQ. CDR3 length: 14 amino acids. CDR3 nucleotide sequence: TGCGCCAGCAGCTGGGGCGTGGAGAACACTGAAGCTTACTTT. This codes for CASSWGVENTEAYF.

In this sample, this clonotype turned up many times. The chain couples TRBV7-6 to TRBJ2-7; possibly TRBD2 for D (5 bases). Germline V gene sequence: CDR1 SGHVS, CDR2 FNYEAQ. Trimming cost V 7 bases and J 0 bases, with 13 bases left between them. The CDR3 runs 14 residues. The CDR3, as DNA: TGTGCCAGCACCCCGGCGGGTAGCTCCTACGAGCAGTACTTC. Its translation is CASTPAGSSYEQYF. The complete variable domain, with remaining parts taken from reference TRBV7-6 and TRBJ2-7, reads GAGVSQSPRYKVTKRGQDVALRCDPISGHVSLYWYRQALGQGPEFLTYFNYEAQQDKSGLPNDRFSAERPEGSISTLTIQRTEQRDSAMYRCASTPAGSSYEQYFGPGTRLTVT.

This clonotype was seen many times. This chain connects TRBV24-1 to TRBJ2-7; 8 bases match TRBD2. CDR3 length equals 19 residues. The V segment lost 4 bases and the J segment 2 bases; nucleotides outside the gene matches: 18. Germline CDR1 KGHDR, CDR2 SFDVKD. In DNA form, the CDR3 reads TGTGCCACCAGTGAGCCGACACCCAAACTAGCGGAAAAGACCTACGAGCAGTACTTC. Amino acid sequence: CATSEPTPKLAEKTYEQYF.

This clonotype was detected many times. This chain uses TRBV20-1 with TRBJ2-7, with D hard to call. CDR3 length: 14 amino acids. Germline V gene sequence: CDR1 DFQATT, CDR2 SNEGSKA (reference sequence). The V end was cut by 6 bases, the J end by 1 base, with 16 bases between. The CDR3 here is CSAVGSENSYEQYF. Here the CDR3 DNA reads TGCAGTGCCGTAGGGTCCGAAAATTCCTACGAGCAGTACTTC.

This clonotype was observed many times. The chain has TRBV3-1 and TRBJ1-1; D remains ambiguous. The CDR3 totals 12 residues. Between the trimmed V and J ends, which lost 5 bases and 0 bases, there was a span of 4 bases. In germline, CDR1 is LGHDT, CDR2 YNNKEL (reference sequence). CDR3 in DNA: TGTGCCAGCAGCGTCATGAACACTGAAGCTTTCTTT. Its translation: CASSVMNTEAFF.

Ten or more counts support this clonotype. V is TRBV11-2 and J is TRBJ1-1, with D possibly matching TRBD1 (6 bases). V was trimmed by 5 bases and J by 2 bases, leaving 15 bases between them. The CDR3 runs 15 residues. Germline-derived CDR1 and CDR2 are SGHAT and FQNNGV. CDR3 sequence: CASSPLWGGNTEAFF. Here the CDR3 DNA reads TGTGCCAGCAGCCCCCTATGGGGGGGCAACACTGAAGCTTTCTTT.

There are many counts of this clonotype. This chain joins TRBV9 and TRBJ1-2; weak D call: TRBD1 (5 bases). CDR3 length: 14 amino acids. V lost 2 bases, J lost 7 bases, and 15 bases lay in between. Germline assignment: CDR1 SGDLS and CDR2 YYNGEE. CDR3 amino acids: CASSVSRDARGYTF. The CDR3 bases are TGTGCCAGCAGCGTGAGCAGGGATGCGCGTGGCTACACCTTC.

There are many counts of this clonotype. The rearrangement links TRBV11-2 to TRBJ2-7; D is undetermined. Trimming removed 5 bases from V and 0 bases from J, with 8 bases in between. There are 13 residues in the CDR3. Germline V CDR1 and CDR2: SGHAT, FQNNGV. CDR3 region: CASSGWSSYEQYF. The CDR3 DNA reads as TGTGCCAGCAGCGGATGGAGCTCCTACGAGCAGTACTTC. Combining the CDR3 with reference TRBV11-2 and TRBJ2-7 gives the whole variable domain EAGVAQSPRYKIIEKRQSVAFWCNPISGHATLYWYQQILGQGPKLLIQFQNNGVVDDSQLPKDRFSAERLKGVDSTLKIQPAKLEDSAVYLCASSGWSSYEQYFGPGTRLTVT.

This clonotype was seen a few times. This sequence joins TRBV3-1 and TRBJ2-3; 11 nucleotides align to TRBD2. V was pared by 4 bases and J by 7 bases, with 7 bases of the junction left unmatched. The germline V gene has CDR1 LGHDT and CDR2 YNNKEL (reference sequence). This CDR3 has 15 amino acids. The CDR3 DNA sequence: TGTGCCAGCAGCCCTCCAGGACTAGCGGGCCATACGCAGTATTTT. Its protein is CASSPPGLAGHTQYF.

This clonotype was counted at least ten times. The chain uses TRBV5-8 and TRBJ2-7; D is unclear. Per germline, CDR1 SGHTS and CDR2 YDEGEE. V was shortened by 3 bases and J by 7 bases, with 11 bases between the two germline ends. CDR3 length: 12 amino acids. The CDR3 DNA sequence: TGTGCCAGCAGCTCAAGATTTGGAGAGCAGTACTTC. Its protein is CASSSRFGEQYF. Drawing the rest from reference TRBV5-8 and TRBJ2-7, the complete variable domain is EAGVTQSPTHLIKTRGQQATLRCSPISGHTSVYWYQQALGLGLQFLLWYDEGEERNRGNFPPRFSGRQFPNYSSELNVNALELEDSALYLCASSSRFGEQYFGPGTRLTVT.

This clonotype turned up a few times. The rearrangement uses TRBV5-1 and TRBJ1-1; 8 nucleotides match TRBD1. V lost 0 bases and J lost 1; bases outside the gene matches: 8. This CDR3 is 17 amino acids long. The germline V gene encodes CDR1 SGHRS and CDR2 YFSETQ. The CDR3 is CASSLALGQATNTEAFF. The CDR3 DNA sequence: TGCGCCAGCAGCTTGGCTCTGGGACAGGCGACGAACACTGAAGCTTTCTTT.

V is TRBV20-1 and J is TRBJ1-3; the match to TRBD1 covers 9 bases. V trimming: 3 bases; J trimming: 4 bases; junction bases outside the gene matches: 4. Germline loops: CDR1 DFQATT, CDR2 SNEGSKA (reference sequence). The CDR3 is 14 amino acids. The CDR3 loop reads CSARGQGAGNTIYF. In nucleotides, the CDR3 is TGCAGTGCTAGGGGACAGGGTGCCGGAAACACCATATATTTT.

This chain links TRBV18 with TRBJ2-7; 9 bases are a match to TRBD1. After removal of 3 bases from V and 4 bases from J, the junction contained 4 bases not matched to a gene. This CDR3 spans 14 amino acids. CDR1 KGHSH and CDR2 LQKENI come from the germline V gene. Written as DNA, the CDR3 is TGTGCCAGCTCACCTGGGACAGGGCCTTACGAGCAGTACTTC. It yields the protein CASSPGTGPYEQYF.